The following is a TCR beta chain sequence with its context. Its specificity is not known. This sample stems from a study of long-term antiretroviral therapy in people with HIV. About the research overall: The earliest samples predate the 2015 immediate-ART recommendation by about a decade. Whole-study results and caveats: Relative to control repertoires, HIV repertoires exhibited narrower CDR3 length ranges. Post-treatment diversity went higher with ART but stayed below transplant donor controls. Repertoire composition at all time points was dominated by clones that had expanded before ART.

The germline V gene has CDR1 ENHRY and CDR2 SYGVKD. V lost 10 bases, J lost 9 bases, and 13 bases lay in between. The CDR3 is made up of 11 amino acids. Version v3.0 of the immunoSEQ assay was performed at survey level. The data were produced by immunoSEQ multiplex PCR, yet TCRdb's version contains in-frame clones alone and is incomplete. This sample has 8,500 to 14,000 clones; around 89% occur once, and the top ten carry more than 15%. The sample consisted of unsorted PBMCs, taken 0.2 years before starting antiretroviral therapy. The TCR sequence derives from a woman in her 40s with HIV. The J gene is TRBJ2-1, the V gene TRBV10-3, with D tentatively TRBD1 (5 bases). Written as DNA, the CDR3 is TGTGCCACGACTCAGGGCGTTGAGCAGTTCTTC. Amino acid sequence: CATTQGVEQFF.